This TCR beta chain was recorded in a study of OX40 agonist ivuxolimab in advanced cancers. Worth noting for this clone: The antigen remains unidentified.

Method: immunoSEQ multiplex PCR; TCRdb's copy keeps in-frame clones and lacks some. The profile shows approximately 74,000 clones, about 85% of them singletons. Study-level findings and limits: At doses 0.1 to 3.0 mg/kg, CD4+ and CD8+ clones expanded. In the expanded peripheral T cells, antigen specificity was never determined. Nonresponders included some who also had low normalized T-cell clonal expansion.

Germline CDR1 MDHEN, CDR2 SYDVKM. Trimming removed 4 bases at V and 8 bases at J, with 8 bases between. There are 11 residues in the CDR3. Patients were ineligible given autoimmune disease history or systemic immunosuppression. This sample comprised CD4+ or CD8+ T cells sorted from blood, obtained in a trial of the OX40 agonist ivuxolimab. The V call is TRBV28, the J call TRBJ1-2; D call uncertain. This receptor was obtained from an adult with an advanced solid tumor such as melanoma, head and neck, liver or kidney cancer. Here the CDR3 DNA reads TGTGCCAGCAGTTGGTCTCGGGGCTACACCTTC. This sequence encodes CASSWSRGYTF.